This T cell receptor (beta chain) was captured by sequencing in a study of technical replicates of blood from a handful of donors. Clones were sequenced by immunoSEQ multiplex PCR, and TCRdb holds only the in-frame ones, with some missing. Of tens of thousands of clones listed, over 90% are singletons. Details on this clone: Sequence at one end of the junction differs from germline and may be a read error.

This sequence originates from a human donor in good health. Material: T cells isolated from PBMCs.

Here the CDR3 reads CASSPQPLAGGIF. Here the CDR3 DNA reads TGTGCCAGCAGCCCCCAGCCCCTAGCGGGAGGAATCTTC. J is TRBJ2-1 and V is TRBV2, with 11 bases matching TRBD2. CDR3 size: 13 residues. The germline CDR1 and CDR2 sequences are SNHLY and FYNNEI.